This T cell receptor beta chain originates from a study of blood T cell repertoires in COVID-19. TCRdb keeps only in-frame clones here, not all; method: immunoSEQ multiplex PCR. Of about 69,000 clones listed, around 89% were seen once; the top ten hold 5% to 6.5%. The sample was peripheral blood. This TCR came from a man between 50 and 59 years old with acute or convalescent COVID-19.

This CDR3 reads CASSLGTGGTDTQYF. Here the CDR3 DNA reads TGCGCCAGCAGCTTGGGGACAGGGGGTACAGATACGCAGTATTTT. The rearrangement uses TRBV5-1 and TRBJ2-3; the match to TRBD1 covers 10 bases. Trimming cost V 0 bases and J 3 bases; bases outside gene matches: 1. The germline CDR1 and CDR2 sequences are SGHRS and YFSETQ. The length of the CDR3 is 15 residues.